Given below is one T cell receptor (beta chain) in context. Its antigen is not known. No DNA is given; TCRdb re-called the 5' RACE reads and lists each CDR3 protein once. The listing contains 300,000 to 400,000 distinct CDR3 sequences. The sample originates from a study of monozygotic twins with inflammatory bowel disease. General study results and limits: Similarity of repertoires did not differ between concordant and discordant twins, possibly from limited power. Support was lacking for any single strong IBD-associated signal or clonotype.

The template was total RNA from whole blood, with no T cell sorting. The CDR3 has 15 residues. Germline V lookup: CDR1 SGHNT, CDR2 YENEEA. The source of this sequence is a human donor with ulcerative colitis or Crohn's disease, or a healthy co-twin of an affected twin (not recorded which). Sequencing was carried out using blood. V gene TRBV11-3 combines with J gene TRBJ2-1; the D gene TCRdb calls, TRBD1, cannot be checked with no DNA. The CDR3 region is CASSFRTGHYNEQFF.